This TCR beta chain was identified in a study of blood T cell repertoires in COVID-19. Study overall: PBMCs, B-cell-depleted T cells, or T cells provided the cDNA or gDNA that made up the material.

Authors' data handling: Amplification of reference gene primers provided the estimated nucleated cell counts. TCRdb's copy holds only in-frame clones and misses some; the assay was immunoSEQ multiplex PCR. V and J calls and clone size are copied from that table; D and trimming were computed from the DNA. The table has over 75,000 clones, about three quarters seen once. The V gene's germline CDR1 is SGHTA and CDR2 FQGTGA. CDR3 length: 14 residues. V lost 5 bases and J lost 6, with 16 bases in between. The sequence came from a man aged 50 to 59 who had recovered from COVID-19. The sequencing sample was made of peripheral blood. The chain couples TRBV7-3 to TRBJ1-2, with D possibly matching TRBD1 (5 bases). DNA of the CDR3: TGTGCCAGCAGCAAGGGGCAGGGCTGGGATGGCTACACCTTC. Translated, it gives CASSKGQGWDGYTF.